This T cell receptor beta chain originates from a study of STAT3 mutations in large granular lymphocyte leukemia. Across the whole study: Among longitudinally sequenced T-LGLL patients, roughly half had canonical activating STAT3 mutations detected. Immunosuppressive therapy was given to more than half of T-LGLL patients.

Data came from immunoSEQ multiplex PCR; TCRdb stores just in-frame clones and leaves some out. The table shows several thousand clones, with 91% occurring only once. Study findings and constraints: Every T-cell large granular lymphocyte leukemia patient had at least one immunodominant TCR beta clonotype. Clonal expansion was inferred from other time points because no sample existed at each clone's first appearance.

About this clone: The antigen remains unidentified.

The source of this sequence is a man between 45 and 60 years old with T-cell large granular lymphocyte leukemia. Some clones in this sample may be carry-over from other donors' samples. Sequencing input: peripheral blood mononuclear cells.

The CDR3 DNA reads TGTGCCAGCAGTCTTCGACTAGCTTCCACAGATACGCAGTATTTT. Translating gives CASSLRLASTDTQYF. The V and J genes are TRBV27 and TRBJ2-3; 7 positions match TRBD2. V was pared by 5 bases and J by 2 bases, with 7 bases of the junction left unmatched. The CDR3 extends over 15 amino acids. Germline CDR1 MNHEY, CDR2 SMNVEV (reference sequence).